This TCR beta chain emerged from a study of early T cells in non-severe SARS-CoV-2 infection. Across the study: Bulk RNA isolated from unsorted whole blood underwent sequencing; chains were not paired. Study-level findings and limits: Reliance on VDJdb matching favored anti-spike CD8 responses; private and CD4 specificities were missed.

Deletions cut 3 bases from V and 1 base from J, with 3 bases between. CDR1 is MRHNA, CDR2 SNTAGT, per germline. The CDR3 extends over 13 amino acids. The library protocol tagged individual cDNA molecules with unique molecular identifiers. Via MiXCR, TCRdb re-called the 5' RACE reads, giving one row per CDR3 protein. In the table there are tens of thousands of distinct CDR3 sequences, 5.5% to 6.5% of which are singletons. The sample holds many counts of this clonotype. The antigen remains undetermined. This clonotype was sampled from an adult who was a healthcare worker with PCR-confirmed SARS-CoV-2 infection or an uninfected control (not recorded which). The chain carries TRBV6-4 and TRBJ2-2; D call uncertain. The sequencing sample was made of whole blood. CDR3 DNA sequence: TGTGCCAGCAGTGAAGGGAACACCGGGGAGCTGTTTTTT. Amino acids: CASSEGNTGELFF.